Reported below is one TCR beta chain. Its antigen is unknown. A much larger clonotype is one base distant, so this may be a read error. The CDR3 end shows no conserved phenylalanine or tryptophan, and so a read error is likely. The data were obtained in a study of molecular identifiers for immune sequencing clone quantification (dated by TCRdb to 2016 to 2019). Broadly, across the study: For a replicate experiment, RNA from around 20,000 or 100,000 naive CD8 T cells was divided into five aliquots, of which four were sequenced. The study was a methods study using CD8 T cells to benchmark molecular-identifier clustering-based TCR repertoire sequencing (MIDCIRS) and TCR RNA copy counting.

Study-wide conclusions, independent of this receptor: Modeling indicated approximately 2.7 TCR RNA copies recovered per cell, compared with 7.5 to 10 by digital PCR, which implies a capture efficiency of approximately 31%. Spiked-in Jurkat TCR RNA equivalent to a single cell was reported to be detectable even among over 800,000 naive CD8 T cells. The naive libraries included spiked-in Jurkat TCR RNA (10 copies' worth), and this RNA is not part of the donor repertoire. In CMV-specific effector cells, clones with more than 20 RNA copies accounted for over 99% of molecules, whereas in naive cells such clones accounted for under 1%. When barcode sub-clustering was omitted, TCR diversity was inflated by chimeric consensus sequences, with chimeras reaching as high as 47%. Highly expanded clone sizes could be underestimated because identical TCR molecules may share a barcode.

Library preparation was by PCR. TCRdb records NextSeq 500 as the sequencer. Bulk TCR libraries were made following a previously described method, with the TCR primers given in Table S5. Total RNA was purified with the Qiagen AllPrep DNA/RNA kit. Before any analysis, reads coming from multiple sequencing runs of the same library were combined into one pool. Per the authors' processing: Reads were retained only if the reads had an exact TCR constant sequence, and the retained reads were trimmed to 150 nt and grouped according to their 12-nt molecular barcodes. Reads inside each barcode group were sub-clustered using a 15% Levenshtein threshold, and a quality-weighted consensus sequence was constructed for each RNA molecule. Non-functional sequences were discarded, and so were lower-count sequences lying one edit away from another sequence. Barcode sub-clusters with fewer than 20% of the maximum read count were removed, based on fitting two negative binomial distributions. TCRdb trimmed public reads at Q25 via fastp, called clones via MiXCR and kept in-frame beta chains. Each record represents a unique CDR3 protein, reported with the most common genes and DNA among its rows. For this entry, the V and J calls and clone size follow TCRdb and not the study's own pipeline. The sample data list fewer than 350,000 distinct CDR3 sequences, and about a quarter of these were observed just once. The ten largest clones capture 0.74% of the sample.

Compared with germline, V lacks 2 bases and J lacks 6 bases; bases without a gene match: 10. The CDR3 is 16 amino acids long, termini counted. Only the CDR3 DNA is retained, 48 bases long and in frame from the first base. Sequences DFQATT (CDR1) and SNEGSKA (CDR2) are obtained from the germline V gene (reference sequence). Naive CD8 T cell libraries were made from around 20,000 to 1,000,000 sorted cells using 10%, 30% or 50% of purified RNA. On a BD FACSAria II, naive CD8 T cells were FACS-sorted as CD8+CD4-CCR7+CD45RA+ and collected into RLT Plus buffer. To test detection sensitivity, Jurkat RNA equal to ten TCR copies was added to samples of about 20,000-1,000,000 naive CD8 T cells. Enrichment of CD8 T cells was performed with RosetteSep CD8+ T Cell Enrichment Cocktail and Ficoll-Paque, after which ACK red cell lysis was carried out.

The receptor was isolated from a human donor in good health. Some libraries in this study had Jurkat cell RNA spiked in. The receptor chain draws on TRBV20-1 and TRBJ2-3; 11 nucleotides in the junction match TRBD2. Sequenced: naive CD8+ T cells from blood, with Jurkat cell RNA spiked in. The intended sense of this specimen's cell subset or site label: FACS-sorted CD8+CD4-CCR7+CD45RA+ naive T cells. The sequenced DNA is TGCAGTGCTAGATTCTCCGGACTAGCGGGTCCGGATACGCAGTATCTT. It translates to CSARFSGLAGPDTQYL.